These 9 T cell receptor beta chains originate from one sample sequenced in a study of blood T cell repertoires in COVID-19 (dated by TCRdb to 2020 to 2021). Library generation was performed with the immunoSEQ multiplex PCR assay. This immuneACCESS table, as held by TCRdb, lists in-frame sequences with V and J called but not all clones. Of the missing ones, under half trace to an unresolved V gene in checked studies; the others have no known cause. Across this sample there are 45,000 to 55,000 clones, with about 86% seen only once. Approximately 10% of the sample is in the top ten clones. Sequencing was done on a sample of peripheral blood. These receptors came from a man between 70 and 80 years old with active COVID-19.

This clone was observed a few times. Written as DNA, the CDR3 is TGTGCCAGCAGCTTTATATCCGGCAATCAGCCCCAGCATTTT. This sequence encodes CASSFISGNQPQHF. This rearrangement joins TRBV5-5 to TRBJ1-5, with D hard to call. The CDR3 consists of 14 residues. Trimming cost V 2 bases and J 2 bases, with 8 bases left between them. Germline V gene sequence: CDR1 SGHKS, CDR2 YYEKEE (reference sequence).

The chain carries TRBV3-1 (or the pseudogene TRBV3-2) and TRBJ2-2; TRBD2 matches 9 bases. The junction had 10 bases not matched to a gene; V was cut back by 4 bases and J by 1 base. From germline, CDR1 is LGHDT and CDR2 YNNKEL (reference sequence). The CDR3 is 18 residues long. The CDR3: CASSRGGLAGRNTGELFF. The CDR3 DNA reads as TGTGCCAGCAGCCGAGGAGGTCTAGCGGGGAGGAACACCGGGGAGCTGTTTTTT.

The chain links TRBV7-2 to TRBJ2-2; 7 positions agree with TRBD1. Germline lookup yields CDR1 SGHTA and CDR2 FQGNSA. CDR3 size: 16 residues. After removal of 1 base from V and 6 bases from J, the junction contained 8 bases not matched to a gene. The CDR3 sequence is CASSLGGQGVPGELFF. CDR3 bases: TGTGCCAGCAGCTTAGGAGGGCAGGGGGTTCCCGGGGAGCTGTTTTTT.

The V gene is TRBV4-1, the J gene TRBJ2-7; 9 positions agree with TRBD2. Per germline, CDR1 MGHRA and CDR2 YSYEKL. CDR3 length: 15 residues. With V trimmed by 3 bases and J by 4 bases, 7 bases remained unmatched. In DNA form, the CDR3 reads TGCGCCAGCAGCCACCAAGGAGGACTAGCGTACGAGCAGTACTTC. Translation gives CASSHQGGLAYEQYF.

The chain combines TRBV19 with TRBJ1-4, with 7 bases identical to TRBD1. The CDR3 contains 15 residues. The germline V gene has CDR1 LNHDA and CDR2 SQIVND (reference sequence). J lost 2 bases, V lost 5 bases, and 5 bases had no gene match. The CDR3 bases are TGTGCCAGTAGTGGGTCGACAGGGACTAATGAAAAACTGTTTTTT. Encoded protein: CASSGSTGTNEKLFF.

V and J are TRBV18 and TRBJ2-3; D is possibly TRBD2 (6 bases). V was cut by 2 bases and J by 7 bases, with 16 bases left in between. Germline CDR1 is KGHSH and CDR2 is LQKENI. This CDR3 has 15 amino acids. CDR3 sequence reads: CASSPGGGIGNTQYF. The CDR3 coding sequence is TGTGCCAGCTCACCAGGAGGAGGGATCGGAAATACGCAGTATTTT.

J is TRBJ2-2 and V is TRBV11-2; possibly TRBD2 for D (7 bases). CDR1 is SGHAT, CDR2 FQNNGV, per germline. The CDR3 sequence is 18 residues long. V lost 6 bases to trimming and J lost 0 bases, with 20 bases between them. DNA of the CDR3: TGTGCCAGCAGAACCCTGGGGGCTAGCGGACCGAACACCGGGGAGCTGTTTTTT. Its protein product is CASRTLGASGPNTGELFF.

This chain links TRBV6-5 with TRBJ1-5; TRBD1 aligns across 7 bases. V gave up 11 bases and J gave up 7 bases; unmatched junction bases: 14. There are 14 residues in the CDR3. From germline, CDR1 is MNHEY and CDR2 SVGAGI. DNA for the CDR3: TGTGCCGGCGCCGGGAGACAGGGAGGACAGCCCCAGCATTTT. This codes for CAGAGRQGGQPQHF.

The rearrangement uses TRBV12-5 and TRBJ2-7; 7 nucleotides line up with TRBD2. Germline V gene sequence: CDR1 LGHNT, CDR2 FRNRAP. The V gene end was trimmed by 5 bases and the J gene end by 3 bases; junction bases not matched to a gene: 7. The CDR3 has 14 amino acids. The CDR3 sequence: CASGRLALHYEQYF. CDR3 nucleotide sequence: TGTGCTAGTGGTCGACTAGCTTTACACTACGAGCAGTACTTC.